These 25 T cell receptor beta chains share one sample of origin, sequenced in a study of blood T cell repertoires in COVID-19. Generated by immunoSEQ multiplex PCR, the TCRdb table keeps only in-frame clones and is missing some. Of approximately 170,000 clones in the sample, 86% were seen once. The sample consisted of peripheral blood. These receptors originate from a woman in her 70s with acute or convalescent COVID-19.

The chain joins TRBV7-2 to TRBJ1-2; 7 bases fit TRBD1. Unmatched junction bases numbered 8, after V lost 3 bases and J lost 7 bases. The V gene's germline CDR1 is SGHTA and CDR2 FQGNSA. This CDR3 contains 14 residues. The CDR3 sequence is CASSFDGTVGGYTF. CDR3 DNA: TGTGCCAGCAGCTTTGACGGGACAGTCGGTGGCTACACCTTC. Supplemented by reference TRBV7-2 and TRBJ1-2, the full variable domain reads GAGVSQSPSNKVTEKGKDVELRCDPISGHTALYWYRQSLGQGLEFLIYFQGNSAPDKSGLPSDRFSAERTGGSVSTLTIQRTQQEDSAVYLCASSFDGTVGGYTFGSGTRLTVV.

This chain uses TRBV5-1 with TRBJ1-1; maybe TRBD1 (6 bases). Per germline, CDR1 SGHRS and CDR2 YFSETQ. CDR3 length: 15 residues. V lost 4 bases and J lost 1, with 14 bases in between. The CDR3 region has the DNA TGCGCCAGCAGCGAACAGGGAAGGGGGAACACTGAAGCTTTCTTT. Translating gives CASSEQGRGNTEAFF.

This chain links TRBV28 with TRBJ2-1, with D perhaps matching TRBD1 (6 bases). V lost 2 bases and J 2 bases, leaving 10 bases between the germline ends. Germline-derived CDR1 and CDR2 are MDHEN and SYDVKM. This CDR3 is built from 15 residues. The CDR3 coding sequence is TGTGCCAGCAGTTTAGCGACAGGACCCTACAATGAGCAGTTCTTC. It yields the protein CASSLATGPYNEQFF.

The rearrangement links TRBV6-2 or TRBV6-3 to TRBJ1-5; the D gene is possibly TRBD1 (5 bases). The CDR3 extends over 11 amino acids. Trimming removed 6 bases from V and 9 bases from J, with 9 bases in between. Germline values: CDR1 MNHEY, CDR2 SVGEGT. CDR3 DNA sequence: TGTGCCAGCAGCACCGGGGGGCCCCAGCATTTT. It codes for CASSTGGPQHF.

The chain combines TRBV28 with TRBJ1-6; weak D call: TRBD1 (6 bases). Trimming stripped 1 base from V and 6 bases from J, with 10 bases between. The CDR3 totals 15 residues. Germline V gives CDR1 MDHEN, CDR2 SYDVKM. The CDR3 nucleotides read TGTGCCAGCAGTTTATACAGGGTCGGTAATTCACCCCTCCACTTT. It translates to CASSLYRVGNSPLHF.

This clone was observed a handful of times. The chain joins TRBV7-2 to TRBJ1-6; D is possibly TRBD1 (5 bases). V lost 1 base to trimming and J lost 10 bases, with 14 bases between them. Germline V CDR1 and CDR2: SGHTA, FQGNSA. This CDR3 comprises 15 residues. The DNA for the CDR3 is TGTGCCAGCAGCTTAGATGGCAGGGCCGTATCACCCCTCCACTTT. Translated: CASSLDGRAVSPLHF.

The chain employs TRBV16 and TRBJ2-7; D possibly corresponds to TRBD1 (5 bases). With 5 bases removed from V and 5 bases from J, the gap between germline ends came to 13 bases. There are 13 residues in the CDR3. Germline V CDR1 and CDR2: KGHSY, FQNENV. CDR3 loop: CASSSRQTNEQYF. In DNA form, the CDR3 reads TGTGCCAGCAGCAGCCGACAGACCAACGAGCAGTACTTC.

The chain employs TRBV5-1 and TRBJ2-5, with TRBD2 matching over 7 bases. This CDR3 has 18 amino acids. Trimming cost V 0 bases and J 1 base; bases outside gene matches: 12. Germline CDR1 reads SGHRS; CDR2 reads YFSETQ. CDR3 bases: TGCGCCAGCAGCTTGGCCCCTAAGGGCGGGGGACCCCAAGAGACCCAGTACTTC. It translates to CASSLAPKGGGPQETQYF.

This clone was observed once. The V gene is TRBV24-1, the J gene TRBJ2-5; 9 bases fit TRBD2. The trim removed 3 bases at V and 2 bases at J, leaving 9 bases unmatched. CDR1 is KGHDR and CDR2 is SFDVKD in the germline V gene. This CDR3 is 17 amino acids long. The CDR3 region is CATSDRRGGVRQETQYF. In nucleotides, the CDR3 is TGTGCCACCAGTGATCGGCGGGGGGGCGTCAGGCAAGAGACCCAGTACTTC.

The rearrangement links TRBV3-1 (or the pseudogene TRBV3-2) to TRBJ1-2, with D possibly being TRBD1 (5 bases). This CDR3 has 14 amino acids. Trimming took off 4 bases at V and 7 bases at J, with 16 bases between the two ends. In germline, CDR1 is LGHDT, CDR2 YNNKEL (reference sequence). The CDR3 sequence is CASSRQQPTAGYTF. The CDR3 coding sequence is TGTGCCAGCAGCCGACAGCAACCGACGGCTGGCTACACCTTC.

This chain uses TRBV5-8 with TRBJ1-1; the D gene is possibly TRBD1 (5 bases). The CDR3 spans 15 residues. From germline, CDR1 is SGHTS and CDR2 YDEGEE. V was clipped by 0 bases and J by 4 bases, with 13 bases between them. In DNA form, the CDR3 reads TGTGCCAGCAGCTTGGGGCAGGACGGGGGCACTGAAGCTTTCTTT. Amino acid sequence: CASSLGQDGGTEAFF.

The chain carries TRBV7-9 and TRBJ2-3, with 9 nucleotides matching TRBD1. The CDR3 covers 16 residues. Trimming at V came to 5 bases and at J to 2 bases, leaving 8 bases not matched to a gene. Germline lookup yields CDR1 SEHNR and CDR2 FQNEAQ (reference sequence). The CDR3: CASSPRQGGHTDTQYF. The CDR3 nucleotides are TGTGCCAGCAGCCCGAGACAGGGGGGCCACACAGATACGCAGTATTTT. Drawing the rest from reference TRBV7-9 and TRBJ2-3, the complete variable domain is DTGVSQNPRHKITKRGQNVTFRCDPISEHNRLYWYRQTLGQGPEFLTYFQNEAQLEKSRLLSDRFSAERPKGSFSTLEIQRTEQGDSAMYLCASSPRQGGHTDTQYFGPGTRLTVL.

The V gene is TRBV19, the J gene TRBJ2-7; TRBD1 might be the D (6 bases). CDR1 and CDR2 from the germline V gene are LNHDA and SQIVND (reference sequence). CDR3 size: 14 residues. Trimming left V 5 bases short and J 2 bases short, with 13 bases between. CDR3 nucleotides: TGTGCCAGTAGTCCGGACAGAACAACCTACGAGCAGTACTTC. Protein product: CASSPDRTTYEQYF.

The J gene is TRBJ2-4, the V gene TRBV5-1; 7 nucleotides align to TRBD1. Germline V gene sequence: CDR1 SGHRS, CDR2 YFSETQ. The CDR3 length is 14 residues. Unmatched junction bases numbered 2, after V lost 3 bases and J lost 2 bases. The CDR3 spells CASSWDSSKNIQYF. DNA of the CDR3: TGCGCCAGCAGCTGGGACAGCTCCAAAAACATTCAGTACTTC.

The chain is built from TRBV2 and TRBJ2-7, with D perhaps TRBD1 (6 bases). Germline lookup yields CDR1 SNHLY and CDR2 FYNNEI. The ends were cut back, 4 bases at V and 0 bases at J, with 10 bases in the middle. The CDR3 loop spans 14 amino acids. The CDR3 here is CASSGQASSYEQYF. CDR3 in DNA: TGTGCCAGCAGTGGACAGGCGTCCTCCTACGAGCAGTACTTC.

V usage is TRBV10-2 and J usage is TRBJ2-7; 8 nucleotides align to TRBD1. Germline CDR1 reads WSHSY; CDR2 reads SAAADI. CDR3 length equals 15 residues. J gave up 2 bases and V 4 bases, and 7 bases lay outside the gene matches. In DNA, the CDR3 is TGCGCCAGCAGTGGGGGGACAGGAAATCCCTACGAGCAGTACTTC. Translated, it gives CASSGGTGNPYEQYF.

This chain connects TRBV14 to TRBJ1-2; TRBD1 agrees at 8 bases. V gave up 5 bases and J gave up 3 bases; unmatched junction bases: 5. The germline V gene encodes CDR1 SGHDN and CDR2 FVKESK. This CDR3 is built from 14 residues. DNA for the CDR3: TGTGCCAGCAGCAGACAGGGGATAGACTATGGCTACACCTTC. Translation gives CASSRQGIDYGYTF.

As DNA, the CDR3 is TGTGCCAGCAGGATGGACAGTAATTCACCCCTCCACTTT. Its translation: CASRMDSNSPLHF. J is TRBJ1-6 and V is TRBV5-8, with a tentative D call TRBD1 (6 bases). CDR3 length equals 13 residues. Trimming removed 5 bases from V and 6 bases from J, with 9 bases in between. CDR1 is SGHTS and CDR2 is YDEGEE in the germline V gene.

The CDR3 loop is CATSDLPSGTETQYF. The DNA for the CDR3 is TGTGCCACCAGTGATTTGCCTAGCGGGACGGAGACCCAGTACTTC. The gene calls are TRBV24-1 and TRBJ2-5, with 9 bases matching TRBD2. The junction had 3 bases not matched to a gene; V was cut back by 0 bases and J by 5 bases. The germline CDR1 and CDR2 sequences are KGHDR and SFDVKD. There are 15 residues in the CDR3.

The chain has TRBV24-1 and TRBJ2-7, with TRBD1 matching over 9 bases. The length of the CDR3 is 18 residues. J lost 4 bases, V lost 7 bases, and 19 bases had no gene match. CDR1 and CDR2 from the germline V gene are KGHDR and SFDVKD. The chain's CDR3 is CATSDRDRVSRCAYEQYF. The CDR3 bases are TGTGCCACCAGCGACCGGGACAGGGTATCCAGGTGCGCGTACGAGCAGTACTTC.

This sequence joins TRBV25-1 and TRBJ2-3, with a weak D call TRBD1 (5 bases). V was pared by 1 base and J by 3 bases, with 8 bases between. Germline loops: CDR1 MGHDK, CDR2 SYGVNS. The CDR3 length is 14 residues. CDR3 protein: CASSEWSGTDTQYF. In nucleotides, the CDR3 is TGTGCCAGCAGTGAATGGTCAGGGACAGATACGCAGTATTTT.

The rearrangement joins TRBV19 to TRBJ1-4; 10 bases are a match to TRBD1. In germline, CDR1 is LNHDA, CDR2 SQIVND (reference sequence). This CDR3 spans 14 amino acids. V lost 5 bases to trimming and J lost 8 bases; unmatched junction nucleotides: 5. Here the CDR3 reads CASSWDRGVEKLFF. The CDR3 DNA follows: TGTGCCAGTAGTTGGGACAGGGGAGTGGAAAAACTGTTTTTT. The variable domain in full, with the rest retrieved from reference TRBV19 and TRBJ1-4, is DGGITQSPKYLFRKEGQNVTLSCEQNLNHDAMYWYRQDPGQGLRLIYYSQIVNDFQKGDIAEGYSVSREKKESFPLTVTSAQKNPTAFYLCASSWDRGVEKLFFGSGTQLSVL.

This clone was observed a single time. The chain recombines TRBV6-2 or TRBV6-3 with TRBJ2-7, with D tentatively TRBD1 (5 bases). The CDR3 runs 15 residues. Trimming took 5 bases from V and 0 from J, leaving 14 bases between them. CDR1 MNHEY and CDR2 SVGEGT come from the germline V gene. CDR3 DNA sequence: TGTGCCAGCAGTACGTCAGGGCTACTCTCCTACGAGCAGTACTTC. Protein product: CASSTSGLLSYEQYF.

This sequence joins TRBV28 and TRBJ2-7; D is undetermined. Between the trimmed V and J ends, which lost 1 base and 2 bases, there was a span of 9 bases. The germline CDR1 and CDR2 sequences are MDHEN and SYDVKM. This CDR3 region has 14 residues. CDR3 DNA: TGTGCCAGCAGTTTATTTTGGCTCCCCTACGAGCAGTACTTC. Its translation is CASSLFWLPYEQYF.

The chain has TRBV6-5 and TRBJ2-1; maybe TRBD1 (6 bases). There are 15 residues in the CDR3. The germline V gene encodes CDR1 MNHEY and CDR2 SVGAGI. With 0 bases removed from V and 8 bases from J, the gap between germline ends came to 14 bases. The CDR3 loop is CASSYSAGQWDEQFF. CDR3 bases: TGTGCCAGCAGTTACTCCGCCGGACAGTGGGATGAGCAGTTCTTC.